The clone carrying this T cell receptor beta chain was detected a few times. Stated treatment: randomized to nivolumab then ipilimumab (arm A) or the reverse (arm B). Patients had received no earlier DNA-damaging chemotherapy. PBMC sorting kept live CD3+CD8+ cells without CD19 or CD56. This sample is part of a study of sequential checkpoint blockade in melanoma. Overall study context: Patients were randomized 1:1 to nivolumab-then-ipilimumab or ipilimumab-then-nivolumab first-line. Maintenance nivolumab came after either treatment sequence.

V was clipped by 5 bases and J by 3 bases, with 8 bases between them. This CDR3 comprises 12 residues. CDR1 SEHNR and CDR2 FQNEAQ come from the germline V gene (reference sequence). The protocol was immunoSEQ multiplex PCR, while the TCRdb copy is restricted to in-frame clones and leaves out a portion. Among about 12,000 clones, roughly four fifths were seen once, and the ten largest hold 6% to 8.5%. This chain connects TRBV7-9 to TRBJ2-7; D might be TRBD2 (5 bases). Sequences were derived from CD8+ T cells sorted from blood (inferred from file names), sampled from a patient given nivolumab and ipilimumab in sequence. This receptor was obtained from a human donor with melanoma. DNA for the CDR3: TGTGCCAGCAGCGTCGACTACTACGAGCAGTACTTC. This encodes CASSVDYYEQYF. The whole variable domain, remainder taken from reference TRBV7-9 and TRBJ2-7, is DTGVSQNPRHKITKRGQNVTFRCDPISEHNRLYWYRQTLGQGPEFLTYFQNEAQLEKSRLLSDRFSAERPKGSFSTLEIQRTEQGDSAMYLCASSVDYYEQYFGPGTRLTVT.